This T cell receptor (beta chain) was sequenced for a study of OX40 agonist ivuxolimab in advanced cancers. About the research overall: Treatment of patients was with ivuxolimab, an agonistic anti-OX40 (CD134) antibody. Patients with hepatocellular carcinoma, melanoma, renal cell or head and neck cancer made up the dose-escalation patients. A male proportion of 82.7% was recorded, with mean age around 60 years and range about 20 to 90.

This clone was detected only once. Other DNA sequences within the sample encode an identical CDR3. Only in-frame clones appear in the TCRdb table, and some are missing; sequencing was by immunoSEQ multiplex PCR. The table has roughly 90,000 clones, around 90% seen once. There are 15 residues in the CDR3. With V trimmed by 2 bases and J by 1 base, 2 bases remained unmatched. The V gene's germline CDR1 is MGHRA and CDR2 YSYEKL. The chain joins TRBV4-1 to TRBJ1-2, with TRBD1 identical over 9 bases. The TCR sequence derives from an adult with an advanced solid tumor such as melanoma, head and neck, liver or kidney cancer. Source: CD4+ or CD8+ T cells sorted from blood, taken in a trial of the OX40 agonist ivuxolimab. For the CDR3, the DNA is TGCGCCAGCAGCCAACGGACAGGGGATAACTATGGCTACACCTTC. Amino acid sequence: CASSQRTGDNYGYTF.